This T cell receptor beta chain was sequenced in a study of CD8 T cells in Susac syndrome. The RNA input was 0.5 to 1 ug, and it was reverse transcribed with random hexamers. MiXCR, applied by TCRdb to the immunoSEQ multiplex PCR reads, yields one record per CDR3 protein. The data hold about 73,000 distinct CDR3 sequences, with about 95% observed a single time. Germline V CDR1 and CDR2: MNHEY, SMNVEV (reference sequence). The CDR3 covers 14 residues. V was pared by 8 bases and J by 3 bases, with 16 bases between. The rearrangement joins TRBV27 to TRBJ1-2; D is unresolved. This clonotype was sampled from a human donor with multiple sclerosis. Sequencing was done on a sample of CD8+ T cells from PBMCs. CDR3 nucleotides: TGTGCCAGCGGCTCCCCCACCGGCCACTATGGCTACACCTTC. It codes for CASGSPTGHYGYTF.